Listed below are T cell receptor beta chains from one sample, sequenced in a study of early T cells in non-severe SARS-CoV-2 infection. TCRdb reprocessed the 5' RACE reads via MiXCR and lists one record per CDR3 protein. The table lists more than 70,000 distinct CDR3 sequences, around 11% of them singletons. Sequencing used whole blood, obtained at baseline. These receptors were obtained from an adult who was a healthcare worker with PCR-confirmed SARS-CoV-2 infection or an uninfected control (not recorded which). CDR3s include the opening cysteine and the closing phenylalanine or tryptophan. The D gene is left open where the match is weak. Rows may omit the clone size; those that give it use once, few, many or a size class.

TRBD2	14	TRBV7-6	-	TRBJ2-1	CASSLGTSGGEQFF	TGTGCCAGCAGCCTAGGGACTAGCGGGGGGGAGCAGTTCTTC
-	18	TRBV12-3/TRBV12-4	many	TRBJ2-3	CASSPRDLPFRSTDTQYF	TGTGCCAGCAGTCCTCGGGACCTCCCCTTCCGCAGCACAGATACGCAGTATTTT
-	15	TRBV7-2	few	TRBJ1-5	CASSLVGNENQPQHF	TGTGCCAGCAGCTTAGTTGGGAATGAAAATCAGCCCCAGCATTTT
-	14	TRBV11-2	many	TRBJ2-1	CASSFGGSYNEQFF	TGTGCCAGCAGCTTTGGCGGCTCCTACAATGAGCAGTTCTTC
-	16	TRBV28	many	TRBJ1-1	CASITVWGNSNTEAFF	TGTGCCAGCATCACCGTGTGGGGGAATTCGAACACTGAAGCTTTCTTT
-	18	TRBV7-8	-	TRBJ1-6	CASSLAITRGQKNSSLHF	TGTGCCAGCAGCTTAGCCATAACTCGGGGGCAGAAAAATTCATCCCTCCACTTT
-	17	TRBV11-2	many	TRBJ2-1	CASSLSPAGPSYNEQFF	TGTGCCAGCAGCTTATCCCCCGCGGGGCCATCCTACAATGAGCAGTTCTTC
TRBD1	14	TRBV20-1	-	TRBJ2-1	CSVPSRTGLNEQFF	TGCAGTGTTCCCTCCAGGACAGGATTGAATGAGCAGTTCTTC
TRBD2	16	TRBV11-2	many	TRBJ2-1	CASSLELRRGFNEQFF	TGTGCCAGCAGCTTAGAGCTACGGCGGGGGTTCAATGAGCAGTTCTTC
-	11	TRBV29-1	many	TRBJ2-1	CSVTLLNEQFF	TGCAGCGTTACTTTATTAAATGAGCAGTTCTTC
-	13	TRBV6-5	-	TRBJ1-2	CASSARGATGYTF	TGTGCCAGCAGTGCCCGGGGGGCTACTGGCTACACCTTC
-	12	TRBV29-1	few	TRBJ1-1	CSVEGRNTEAFF	TGCAGCGTTGAAGGGAGGAACACTGAAGCTTTCTTT
-	13	TRBV20-1	many	TRBJ1-6	CSAGARYNSPLHF	TGCAGTGCGGGTGCCCGTTATAATTCACCCCTCCACTTT
-	13	TRBV7-9	many	TRBJ2-3	CASSFGHRDTQYF	TGTGCCAGCAGCTTCGGTCATAGGGATACGCAGTATTTT
-	12	TRBV7-9	-	TRBJ2-7	CASGGARYEQYF	TGTGCCAGCGGGGGCGCGAGGTACGAGCAGTACTTC
-	15	TRBV6-2/TRBV6-3	-	TRBJ2-1	CASSSPLGIRNEQFF	TGTGCCAGCAGTTCCCCCCTCGGGATTCGAAATGAGCAGTTCTTC
-	12	TRBV29-1	-	TRBJ2-1	CSVEWSEDSQFF	TGCAGCGTTGAATGGTCAGAGGACTCACAGTTCTTC
TRBD2	15	TRBV19	few	TRBJ2-7	CASSIGPSGLYEQYF	TGTGCCAGTAGTATTGGGCCTAGCGGCCTCTACGAGCAGTACTTC
TRBD2	17	TRBV3-1	-	TRBJ2-3	CASSQDFRLAGTDTQYF	TGTGCCAGCAGCCAAGATTTTAGGCTAGCGGGGACAGATACGCAGTATTTT
-	13	TRBV2	few	TRBJ1-5	CASREYSNQPQHF	TGTGCCAGCAGGGAGTATAGCAATCAGCCCCAGCATTTT
TRBD1	17	TRBV5-6	few	TRBJ1-4	CASSFGQGIATNEKLFF	TGTGCCAGCAGCTTCGGACAGGGGATTGCAACTAATGAAAAACTGTTTTTT
TRBD2	16	TRBV5-6	few	TRBJ2-3	CASSLERGGRTDTQYF	TGTGCCAGCAGCCTCGAGCGGGGGGGCCGAACAGATACGCAGTATTTT
-	13	TRBV9	-	TRBJ1-2	CASSVGDTYGYTF	TGTGCCAGCAGCGTAGGGGACACATATGGCTACACCTTC
-	13	TRBV2	many	TRBJ1-2	CASNPVPNYGYTF	TGTGCCAGCAACCCAGTACCTAACTATGGCTACACCTTC
-	15	TRBV5-4	-	TRBJ2-5	CASSLGLGEQETQYF	TGTGCCAGCAGCTTGGGTCTGGGGGAACAAGAGACCCAGTACTTC
-	16	TRBV28	many	TRBJ1-2	CASSLLGANVIYGYTF	TGTGCCAGCAGTTTATTGGGCGCTAACGTAATCTATGGCTACACCTTC
TRBD2	15	TRBV30	many	TRBJ2-2	CAWSILGGTTGELFF	TGTGCCTGGAGTATACTGGGGGGGACCACCGGGGAGCTGTTTTTT
-	12	TRBV7-9	few	TRBJ1-1	CATKGLNTEAFF	TGTGCCACCAAAGGACTGAACACTGAAGCTTTCTTT
-	12	TRBV29-1	many	TRBJ2-3	CSVGDGTDTQYF	TGCAGCGTTGGGGACGGCACAGATACGCAGTATTTT
-	14	TRBV6-6	few	TRBJ1-5	CASSYSVGNQPQHF	TGTGCCAGCAGTTACTCCGTCGGGAATCAGCCCCAGCATTTT
-	16	TRBV20-1	many	TRBJ1-6	CSARDGVSQYNSPLHF	TGCAGTGCTAGAGATGGGGTCAGCCAGTATAATTCACCCCTCCACTTT
TRBD1	18	TRBV7-8	many	TRBJ1-1	CASSFHRPGQVLNTEAFF	TGTGCCAGCAGCTTCCACCGGCCGGGACAGGTATTGAACACTGAAGCTTTCTTT
-	12	TRBV20-1	-	TRBJ1-1	CSAFRWGTEAFF	TGCAGTGCTTTCAGGTGGGGCACTGAAGCTTTCTTT
TRBD1	15	TRBV11-1	many	TRBJ2-2	CASRSGTVLTGELFF	TGTGCCAGCAGATCGGGGACAGTACTAACCGGGGAGCTGTTTTTT
TRBD2	17	TRBV4-2	many	TRBJ2-1	CASSQVGLAGGRIREFF	TGTGCCAGCAGCCAAGTTGGACTAGCGGGGGGCAGAATTCGGGAGTTCTTC
-	13	TRBV27	-	TRBJ2-7	CASSFGLQDEQYF	TGTGCCAGCAGTTTCGGGCTTCAAGACGAGCAGTACTTC
TRBD1	13	TRBV5-1	-	TRBJ2-3	CATSGQGTDTQYF	TGCGCCACCTCGGGACAGGGAACAGATACGCAGTATTTT
TRBD2	14	TRBV15	-	TRBJ2-3	CATKSGGDTDTQYF	TGTGCCACTAAGAGCGGGGGGGACACAGATACGCAGTATTTT
-	14	TRBV25-1	-	TRBJ2-7	CASSEFAQAYEQYF	TGTGCCAGCAGTGAATTCGCACAGGCCTACGAGCAGTACTTC
-	14	TRBV5-1	-	TRBJ1-2	CASSLSGPDYGYTF	TGCGCCAGCAGCTTGTCAGGGCCCGACTATGGCTACACCTTC
-	12	TRBV20-1	many	TRBJ2-7	CSASYQGYEQYF	TGCAGTGCTAGTTACCAGGGCTACGAGCAGTACTTC
-	15	TRBV28	few	TRBJ2-7	CASSLPGASTYEQYF	TGTGCCAGCAGTTTACCAGGGGCCAGCACCTACGAGCAGTACTTC
-	16	TRBV12-5	few	TRBJ2-7	CASGFDSPSRNYEQYF	TGTGCTAGTGGTTTCGACAGCCCCTCGCGGAACTACGAGCAGTACTTC
-	13	TRBV6-5	-	TRBJ1-2	CATKPSGVYGYTF	TGTGCCACCAAACCCTCGGGGGTATATGGCTACACCTTC
-	15	TRBV28	-	TRBJ2-5	CASSPHDSGQETQYF	TGTGCCAGCAGTCCACACGATAGCGGACAAGAGACCCAGTACTTC
-	13	TRBV12-3/TRBV12-4	many	TRBJ1-1	CASSAREGTEAFF	TGTGCCAGCAGCGCCCGAGAAGGCACTGAAGCTTTCTTT
TRBD1	16	TRBV3-1	few	TRBJ1-6	CASSPDRQGRNSPLHF	TGTGCCAGCAGCCCAGACCGACAGGGCCGGAATTCACCCCTCCACTTT
TRBD2	16	TRBV28	few	TRBJ2-3	CASSLSAGGSTDTQYF	TGTGCCAGCAGTTTATCAGCGGGGGGAAGCACAGATACGCAGTATTTT
-	11	TRBV20-1	many	TRBJ2-5	CSVERRETQYF	TGCAGTGTAGAGCGGCGCGAGACCCAGTACTTC
TRBD2	13	TRBV11-2	medium-sized	TRBJ2-5	CASSLWRGETQYF	TGTGCCAGCAGCTTATGGCGGGGGGAGACCCAGTACTTC
-	12	TRBV20-1	many	TRBJ2-7	CSAREGGREQYF	TGCAGTGCTAGAGAGGGGGGTCGCGAGCAGTACTTC
-	16	TRBV5-1	few	TRBJ2-1	CASSWGTPSSYNEQFF	TGCGCCAGCAGTTGGGGGACGCCTTCCTCCTACAATGAGCAGTTCTTC
-	15	TRBV5-1	many	TRBJ2-5	CASSLYGGPQETQYF	TGCGCCAGCAGCTTGTATGGGGGCCCTCAAGAGACCCAGTACTTC
TRBD1	13	TRBV6-5	few	TRBJ2-1	CASSSDRYNEQFF	TGTGCCAGCAGTTCGGACAGGTACAATGAGCAGTTCTTC
-	16	TRBV11-2	-	TRBJ2-3	CASSLPPLLPFDTQYF	TGTGCCAGCAGCTTACCGCCGCTTCTCCCTTTCGATACGCAGTATTTT